One and the same sample provided the 14 T cell receptor beta chains below, sequenced in a study of cytomegalovirus exposure and HLA in healthy donors. PCR primers comprised 60 Vbeta and 13 Jbeta primers. This table comes from immunoSEQ multiplex PCR, and its TCRdb copy is limited to in-frame clones, with some not included. In the table there are some 180,000 clones, 9.5% of which are singletons. The sequenced sample consisted of PBMCs. The receptors originated from a woman in her thirties in good health and CMV-seropositive.

The sample holds a few counts of this clone. CDR3 region: CASSLTPGTNTDNEQFF. DNA for the CDR3: TGTGCCAGCAGCTTGACCCCCGGGACTAACACAGACAATGAGCAGTTCTTC. The rearrangement links TRBV7-9 to TRBJ2-1; 7 nucleotides agree with TRBD2. Germline-derived CDR1 and CDR2 are SEHNR and FQNEAQ (reference sequence). The V and J ends lost 3 bases and 5 bases, in that order; junction bases with no gene match: 13. The CDR3 spans 17 residues. Combining the CDR3 with reference TRBV7-9 and TRBJ2-1 gives the whole variable domain DTGVSQNPRHKITKRGQNVTFRCDPISEHNRLYWYRQTLGQGPEFLTYFQNEAQLEKSRLLSDRFSAERPKGSFSTLEIQRTEQGDSAMYLCASSLTPGTNTDNEQFFGPGTRLTVL.

This clone appeared a few times. This rearrangement joins TRBV2 to TRBJ2-7, with 9 bases that match TRBD1. The CDR3 runs to 15 residues. V shed 6 bases, J shed 1 base, and the junction held 7 bases outside the gene matches. Germline V gene data show CDR1 as SNHLY and CDR2 as FYNNEI. CDR3 amino acids: CASSDPGTGSYEQYF. CDR3 sequence (DNA): TGTGCCAGCAGCGACCCCGGGACAGGGTCCTACGAGCAGTACTTC.

The chain has TRBV19 and TRBJ1-4; D is ambiguous. CDR3 size: 15 residues. V was pared by 3 bases and J by 0 bases, with 8 bases between. Germline values: CDR1 LNHDA, CDR2 SQIVND (reference sequence). CDR3 loop: CASSIRQATNEKLFF. CDR3 DNA sequence: TGTGCCAGTAGTATTCGGCAGGCAACTAATGAAAAACTGTTTTTT.

This sequence joins TRBV11-2 and TRBJ2-1; maybe TRBD1 (6 bases). V lost 7 bases and J 7 bases, leaving 14 bases between the germline ends. Per germline, CDR1 SGHAT and CDR2 FQNNGV. The CDR3 sequence is 13 residues long. CDR3 sequence reads: CASKGESENEQFF. As DNA, the CDR3 is TGTGCCAGCAAGGGGGAGTCAGAAAATGAGCAGTTCTTC. Filled out from reference TRBV11-2 and TRBJ2-1, the complete variable domain reads EAGVAQSPRYKIIEKRQSVAFWCNPISGHATLYWYQQILGQGPKLLIQFQNNGVVDDSQLPKDRFSAERLKGVDSTLKIQPAKLEDSAVYLCASKGESENEQFFGPGTRLTVL.

The chain uses TRBV5-1 and TRBJ2-3; 8 positions agree with TRBD2. Germline lookup yields CDR1 SGHRS and CDR2 YFSETQ. The J segment lost 8 bases and the V segment lost 3 bases, leaving 8 bases of the junction unmatched. CDR3 length: 14 residues. CDR3 region: CASSSGTSPGTQYF. As DNA, the CDR3 is TGCGCCAGCAGCTCCGGGACTAGTCCTGGTACGCAGTATTTT.

The chain links TRBV27 to TRBJ1-1, with 8 positions matching TRBD1. Losses at the gene ends were 6 bases for V and 4 bases for J; bases not matched to a gene: 7. The CDR3 is made up of 14 amino acids. CDR1 is MNHEY, CDR2 SMNVEV, per germline (reference sequence). The CDR3 spells CASSQGAGVTEAFF. DNA for the CDR3: TGTGCCAGCAGCCAGGGGGCGGGGGTCACTGAAGCTTTCTTT.

The genes are TRBV11-2 and TRBJ2-1, with 8 bases that match TRBD2. The V gene end was trimmed by 10 bases and the J gene end by 4 bases; junction bases not matched to a gene: 12. CDR3 size: 15 residues. Germline-derived CDR1 and CDR2 are SGHAT and FQNNGV. Here the CDR3 reads CAIAKSGRSYNEQFF. The CDR3, as DNA: TGTGCCATCGCTAAAAGCGGGAGATCGTACAATGAGCAGTTCTTC.

This chain links TRBV6-5 with TRBJ2-3; 10 bases line up with TRBD2. The germline V gene encodes CDR1 MNHEY and CDR2 SVGAGI. Germline trimming cut 4 bases from V and 5 bases from J; bases unmatched to any gene: 9. The CDR3 length is 16 residues. DNA for the CDR3: TGTGCCAGCAGTTCTCCATGGACTAGCGGAAAAGATACGCAGTATTTT. The encoded protein is CASSSPWTSGKDTQYF.

This clone was detected only a few times. The chain couples TRBV6-6 to TRBJ1-1; no reliable D call. Trimming took off 0 bases at V and 7 bases at J, with 6 bases between the two ends. The germline V gene encodes CDR1 MNHNY and CDR2 SVGAGI (reference sequence). The CDR3 is 12 residues long. In DNA, the CDR3 is TGTGCCAGCAGTTACTCAACAGATGAAGCTTTCTTT. Translated: CASSYSTDEAFF.

The V call is TRBV6-5, the J call TRBJ2-3, with D tentatively TRBD2 (6 bases). CDR1 and CDR2 from the germline V gene are MNHEY and SVGAGI. This CDR3 is 15 amino acids long. Trimming took 5 bases from V and 1 from J, leaving 13 bases between them. The CDR3 nucleotides read TGTGCCAGCAGTCCTCAGGGAGGTGGCACAGATACGCAGTATTTT. Its protein product is CASSPQGGGTDTQYF.

This clone was seen more than once but under ten times. The chain is built from TRBV11-2 and TRBJ1-1, with D possibly TRBD1 on 5 matching bases. Germline values: CDR1 SGHAT, CDR2 FQNNGV. The CDR3 covers 15 residues. The germline V and J ends were trimmed by 5 bases and 5 bases, with 18 bases remaining between them. CDR3 DNA: TGTGCCAGCAGCCTATTTTCCCTTGGGGGGACTGAAGCTTTCTTT. Translating gives CASSLFSLGGTEAFF.

V is TRBV7-9 and J is TRBJ2-1; the match to TRBD1 covers 7 bases. Trimming cost V 5 bases and J 3 bases; bases outside gene matches: 10. CDR3 length equals 16 residues. CDR1 SEHNR and CDR2 FQNEAQ come from the germline V gene (reference sequence). The CDR3 here is CASSQTRTGFYNEQFF. The CDR3 DNA follows: TGTGCCAGCAGCCAGACTCGGACAGGATTCTACAATGAGCAGTTCTTC.

The chain recombines TRBV9 with TRBJ2-7, with D possibly TRBD1 on 6 matching bases. The CDR3 is 15 amino acids. Looked up from germline, CDR1 is SGDLS and CDR2 is YYNGEE. V dropped 0 bases and J dropped 2 bases, with 12 bases sitting between them. The CDR3 region is CASSVGPGTTYEQYF. DNA of the CDR3: TGTGCCAGCAGCGTAGGACCGGGGACAACCTACGAGCAGTACTTC.

CDR3 protein: CASSVGGEWEFYGYTF. The CDR3 DNA reads as TGTGCCAGCAGCGTAGGAGGAGAATGGGAGTTCTATGGCTACACCTTC. The genes are TRBV9 and TRBJ1-2; D is unclear. CDR1 SGDLS and CDR2 YYNGEE come from the germline V gene. V was shortened by 0 bases and J by 4 bases, with 16 bases between the two germline ends. CDR3 length: 16 residues.